These 16 T cell receptor beta chains were sequenced from one sample in a study of a mutant IDH1 vaccine in newly diagnosed glioma. TCRdb's copy holds only in-frame clones and misses some; the assay was immunoSEQ multiplex PCR. This sample has about 84,000 clones; over 75% occur once, and the top ten carry 4% to 5.5%. Their antigen targets remain unknown. The time point: week 47, end of study. One vaccine dose held 300 ug of mutant IDH1 20-mer peptide and came with topical imiquimod. Sequencing was performed on PBMCs, taken from a glioma patient whose treatment included an IDH1 peptide vaccine. These receptors were obtained from a man aged 35-49 years with glioma.

The chain combines TRBV7-2 with TRBJ1-2; 8 nucleotides line up with TRBD1. The V segment lost 5 bases and the J segment 2 bases; nucleotides outside the gene matches: 7. The CDR3 runs 15 residues. Germline V gene data show CDR1 as SGHTA and CDR2 as FQGNSA. The CDR3 sequence is CASSPTGAANYGYTF. In DNA, the CDR3 is TGTGCCAGCAGCCCGACAGGGGCCGCGAACTATGGCTACACCTTC.

The chain is built from TRBV28 and TRBJ1-1; D is uncertain. Between the trimmed V and J ends, which lost 8 bases and 1 base, there was a span of 14 bases. The CDR3 runs 14 residues. Germline values: CDR1 MDHEN, CDR2 SYDVKM. For the CDR3, the DNA is TGTGCCAGCGAAGGGAGCAGGACGAACACTGAAGCTTTCTTT. Translation: CASEGSRTNTEAFF.

The genes are TRBV7-9 and TRBJ2-3; a possible D gene is TRBD1 (6 bases). The CDR3 loop spans 15 amino acids. Trimming removed 5 bases from V and 3 bases from J, with 15 bases in between. CDR1 SEHNR and CDR2 FQNEAQ come from the germline V gene (reference sequence). CDR3 amino acids: CASSLTGSGTDTQYF. For the CDR3, the DNA is TGTGCCAGCAGCCTAACAGGGTCAGGGACAGATACGCAGTATTTT.

This chain uses TRBV9 with TRBJ2-7; D unresolved. CDR3 length: 13 amino acids. Germline values: CDR1 SGDLS, CDR2 YYNGEE. V was shortened by 3 bases and J by 0 bases, with 7 bases between the two germline ends. As DNA, the CDR3 is TGTGCCAGCAGCGCAGGCTTCTCCTACGAGCAGTACTTC. This codes for CASSAGFSYEQYF.

The chain links TRBV11-1 to TRBJ2-1, with 7 bases matching TRBD2. V dropped 5 bases and J dropped 9; count of bases not matched to a gene: 4. This CDR3 is built from 12 residues. Germline-derived CDR1 and CDR2 are SGHAT and FQDESV (reference sequence). The CDR3 region has the DNA TGTGCCAGCAGCCGGACTAGTTCTGAGCAGTTCTTC. Translating gives CASSRTSSEQFF.

The CDR3 loop reads CASSLKPSGGLFYNEQFF. Here the CDR3 DNA reads TGTGCCAGCAGTTTAAAGCCTAGCGGGGGTCTATTCTACAATGAGCAGTTCTTC. V gene TRBV27 combines with J gene TRBJ2-1; the match to TRBD2 covers 10 bases. After removal of 2 bases from V and 3 bases from J, the junction contained 10 bases not matched to a gene. Germline V gene lookup returns CDR1 MNHEY and CDR2 SMNVEV (reference sequence). The CDR3 runs to 18 residues.

This clone came up a few times. CDR3 sequence (DNA): TGTGCCAGCAGCTTATCACAGCTGGCCAACGTCCTGACTTTC. Translating gives CASSLSQLANVLTF. V is TRBV11-2 and J is TRBJ2-6; no firm D call. The germline V gene has CDR1 SGHAT and CDR2 FQNNGV. CDR3 length equals 14 residues. With 2 bases removed from V and 6 bases from J, the gap between germline ends came to 8 bases.

This clone occurred a few times. The chain has TRBV30 and TRBJ1-2; 7 nucleotides line up with TRBD1. The J segment lost 2 bases and the V segment lost 3 bases, leaving 3 bases of the junction unmatched. The CDR3 runs 13 residues. Germline lookup yields CDR1 GTSNPN and CDR2 SVGIG (reference sequence). As DNA, the CDR3 is TGTGCCTGGAGGGGGACAGCCAACTATGGCTACACCTTC. Its translation: CAWRGTANYGYTF. The variable domain in full, with the rest retrieved from reference TRBV30 and TRBJ1-2, is SQTIHQWPATLVQPVGSPLSLECTVEGTSNPNLYWYRQAAGRGLQLLFYSVGIGQISSEVPQNLSASRPQDRQFILSSKKLLLSDSGFYLCAWRGTANYGYTFGSGTRLTVV.

The chain employs TRBV4-1 and TRBJ2-1; TRBD2 agrees at 8 bases. This CDR3 spans 16 amino acids. The germline CDR1 and CDR2 sequences are MGHRA and YSYEKL. Losses at the gene ends were 2 bases for V and 4 bases for J; bases not matched to a gene: 7. The CDR3 bases are TGCGCCAGCAGCCAACCCGGGACTAGGTATTACAATGAGCAGTTCTTC. Translation: CASSQPGTRYYNEQFF.

The V call is TRBV2, the J call TRBJ2-2; no clear D gene. There are 12 residues in the CDR3. Trimming took 4 bases from V and 7 from J, leaving 7 bases between them. Germline CDR1 and CDR2: SNHLY and FYNNEI. CDR3 sequence (DNA): TGTGCCAGCAGTGTCATGGTCGGGGAGCTGTTTTTT. It translates to CASSVMVGELFF.

The table lists this clone with a count of one. In DNA, the CDR3 is TGTGCCAGCAGCACCCGGGACAGGCCCGTGCTCGAGCAGTACTTC. Protein sequence: CASSTRDRPVLEQYF. The chain employs TRBV5-4 and TRBJ2-7; 8 bases fit TRBD1. In germline, CDR1 is SGHNT, CDR2 YYREEE (reference sequence). CDR3 size: 15 residues. V lost 4 bases to trimming and J lost 6 bases; unmatched junction nucleotides: 12.

This sequence joins TRBV6-4 and TRBJ1-2; TRBD1 agrees at 7 bases. CDR1 is MRHNA and CDR2 is SNTAGT in the germline V gene. The V segment lost 5 bases and the J segment 4 bases; nucleotides outside the gene matches: 13. The CDR3 is 16 amino acids. The CDR3 is CASSSKGAGDSYGYTF. CDR3 nucleotides: TGTGCCAGCAGTTCTAAAGGAGCAGGGGACAGCTATGGCTACACCTTC.

The chain joins TRBV11-3 to TRBJ1-3, with 7 bases that match TRBD1. V lost 6 bases, J lost 4 bases, and 12 bases stayed unmatched. This CDR3 contains 16 residues. CDR1 SGHNT and CDR2 YENEEA come from the germline V gene. CDR3 coding DNA: TGTGCCAGCAGTCCAGCGGAGGGGACAGAAGGAAACACCATATATTTT. Residues: CASSPAEGTEGNTIYF. The whole variable domain, remainder taken from reference TRBV11-3 and TRBJ1-3, is EAGVVQSPRYKIIEKKQPVAFWCNPISGHNTLYWYLQNLGQGPELLIRYENEEAVDDSQLPKDRFSAERLKGVDSTLKIQPAELGDSAVYLCASSPAEGTEGNTIYFGEGSWLTVV.

The chain employs TRBV16 and TRBJ1-2; D is ambiguous. V was pared by 4 bases and J by 0 bases, with 9 bases between. This CDR3 has 14 amino acids. Germline CDR1 is KGHSY and CDR2 is FQNENV. The CDR3 DNA follows: TGTGCCAGCAGCCCGGCGGGTTCTAACTATGGCTACACCTTC. Residues: CASSPAGSNYGYTF.

The chain couples TRBV5-1 to TRBJ2-5; 8 nucleotides match TRBD2. Germline CDR1 and CDR2: SGHRS and YFSETQ. The V segment lost 7 bases and the J segment 4 bases; nucleotides outside the gene matches: 6. CDR3 length: 13 amino acids. CDR3 protein: CASLSGTGETQYF. Here the CDR3 DNA reads TGCGCCAGCCTTAGCGGGACGGGAGAGACCCAGTACTTC.

V and J are TRBV4-2 and TRBJ1-5; D is uncertain. V lost 0 bases and J lost 0, with 6 bases in between. Germline-derived CDR1 and CDR2 are LGHNA and YNFKEQ. The CDR3 consists of 15 residues. The CDR3 nucleotides are TGTGCCAGCAGCCAAGAAGGGTCTAGCAATCAGCCCCAGCATTTT. Its translation: CASSQEGSSNQPQHF.